This TCR beta chain was captured in a study of beta chain features in type 1 diabetes. Study in general: Examination spanned over 85,000,000 sorted cells from all samples. Findings of the study overall: Type 1 diabetes patients showed fewer insertions and more deletions at VDJ junctions.

Regarding this clone: Antigen unknown.

The authors took one heparinised blood draw, averaging about 116 mL, from each donor. Expressed TCRB transcripts were sequenced, since all the RNA that had been isolated was reverse transcribed. Profiled with immunoSEQ multiplex PCR; TCRdb holds only in-frame clones, not every one. This table holds some 500,000 clones, about an eighth found once. This CDR3 is 15 amino acids long. CDR1 SQVTM and CDR2 ANQGSEA come from the germline V gene. V was shortened by 6 bases and J by 1 base, with 13 bases between the two germline ends. This chain connects TRBV29-1 to TRBJ2-6, with D possibly TRBD1 on 6 matching bases. This sequence was found in a woman aged 18 to 35 in good health. Sequences were obtained from naive CD4+ T cells from blood. CDR3 region: CSVPTGLSGANVLTF. The CDR3 bases are TGCAGCGTCCCTACAGGGCTATCTGGGGCCAACGTCCTGACTTTC.